This passage covers 21 T cell receptor beta chains from one sample sequenced in a study of human T cells and chemical hapten exposure. TCRdb itself ran the RACE reads through MiXCR, one entry per CDR3 protein. The sample consists of roughly 50,000 distinct CDR3 sequences, approximately 10% of them appearing once. Time point denoted: patch test 1, 2 weeks after DPC sensitization. Treatment indicated: therapeutic diphenylcyclopropenone sensitization with weekly scalp DPC. Unfractionated whole blood yielded the extracted total RNA. Material: whole blood, obtained in connection with sensitization to the hapten diphenylcyclopropenone (DPC). These receptors were taken from a woman in her thirties or forties with alopecia areata. Some clones in this sample may be carry-over from other donors' samples.

There are a few counts of this clonotype. The chain joins TRBV30 to TRBJ1-5; possible D gene TRBD1, 5 bases. V lost 5 bases, J lost 5 bases, and 13 bases lay in between. There are 13 residues in the CDR3. The germline V gene has CDR1 GTSNPN and CDR2 SVGIG (reference sequence). This chain's CDR3 is CAWGRQLDQPQHF. The CDR3 DNA sequence: TGTGCCTGGGGGAGACAGTTAGATCAGCCCCAGCATTTT.

This clonotype occurred a few times. The chain combines TRBV7-2 with TRBJ2-5; tentatively, D is TRBD2 (5 bases). The CDR3 has 17 amino acids. V gave up 1 base and J gave up 0 bases, with 15 bases separating them. From germline, CDR1 is SGHTA and CDR2 FQGNSA. The CDR3 sequence: CASSLVFGGSYQETQYF. Written as DNA, the CDR3 is TGTGCCAGCAGCTTAGTATTCGGAGGATCCTACCAAGAGACCCAGTACTTC.

This clonotype was detected many times. This chain uses TRBV6-4 with TRBJ2-2; D is possibly TRBD2 (6 bases). V lost 5 bases to trimming and J lost 5 bases, with 12 bases between them. This CDR3 contains 14 residues. Germline V gene sequence: CDR1 MRHNA, CDR2 SNTAGT. CDR3: CASSPGEETGELFF. The CDR3, as DNA: TGTGCCAGCAGTCCGGGAGAGGAGACCGGGGAGCTGTTTTTT.

This clonotype has only a few counts. The V and J genes are TRBV27 and TRBJ2-1, with TRBD1 identical over 12 bases. CDR3 size: 15 residues. V shed 7 bases, J shed 6 bases, and the junction held 7 bases outside the gene matches. Germline assignment: CDR1 MNHEY and CDR2 SMNVEV (reference sequence). CDR3 DNA sequence: TGTGCCAGCACCCCGGGACAGGGGGCGGTCAATGAGCAGTTCTTC. It specifies CASTPGQGAVNEQFF.

V gene TRBV5-5 combines with J gene TRBJ1-2; D is unclear. The germline V gene encodes CDR1 SGHKS and CDR2 YYEKEE (reference sequence). V was trimmed by 5 bases and J by 2 bases, leaving 10 bases between them. The CDR3 covers 13 residues. The CDR3 nucleotides read TGTGCCAGCAGGATGATACTGAACTATGGCTACACCTTC. Protein: CASRMILNYGYTF.

This clonotype was detected ten times or more. The rearrangement links TRBV7-3 to TRBJ2-2; D is ambiguous. Germline V lookup: CDR1 SGHTA, CDR2 FQGTGA. The ends were cut back, 5 bases at V and 3 bases at J, with 10 bases in the middle. The CDR3 consists of 14 residues. The CDR3 nucleotides read TGTGCCAGCAGCCTCCCCGACTACACCGGGGAGCTGTTTTTT. Translated: CASSLPDYTGELFF.

This clonotype was found a few times. This chain links TRBV5-6 with TRBJ1-2; tentative D call: TRBD1 (6 bases). The germline V gene has CDR1 SGHDT and CDR2 YYEEEE. The CDR3 is made up of 18 amino acids. Deletions cut 3 bases from V and 4 bases from J, with 25 bases between. The CDR3 here is CASSSGGVSGGRIYGYTF. The DNA of the CDR3 is TGTGCCAGCAGCTCCGGAGGAGTCTCGGGGGGCCGGATCTATGGCTACACCTTC.

Here the CDR3 reads CASSQDRPREQYF. The DNA for the CDR3 is TGCGCCAGCAGCCAAGATAGGCCGAGGGAGCAGTACTTC. This sequence joins TRBV4-1 and TRBJ2-7; D is uncertain. V was pared by 0 bases and J by 7 bases, with 10 bases between. This CDR3 is 13 amino acids long. CDR1 and CDR2 (germline): MGHRA, YSYEKL.

V is TRBV5-6 and J is TRBJ1-4; tentatively, D is TRBD1 (5 bases). The CDR3 has 15 residues. The V gene's germline CDR1 is SGHDT and CDR2 YYEEEE. V was cut by 5 bases and J by 7 bases, with 18 bases left in between. The CDR3 sequence: CASSSTGSGAEKLFF. The CDR3 nucleotides read TGTGCCAGCAGTTCTACAGGTAGCGGAGCTGAAAAACTGTTTTTT.

The CDR3 loop reads CASSFQVNTEAFF. As DNA, the CDR3 is TGTGCCAGCAGCTTTCAAGTTAACACTGAAGCTTTCTTT. This chain joins TRBV7-2 and TRBJ1-1, with unresolved D. The CDR3 loop spans 13 amino acids. V was trimmed by 3 bases and J by 2 bases, leaving 7 bases between them. Germline-derived CDR1 and CDR2 are SGHTA and FQGNSA.

This clonotype was picked up many times. The V gene is TRBV20-1, the J gene TRBJ2-7; 12 bases align to TRBD2. The CDR3 has 14 amino acids. Germline V lookup: CDR1 DFQATT, CDR2 SNEGSKA (reference sequence). J gave up 3 bases and V 3 bases, and 3 bases lay outside the gene matches. The CDR3 is CSARSTSGGYEQYF. As DNA, the CDR3 is TGCAGTGCTAGGTCGACTAGCGGGGGCTACGAGCAGTACTTC.

The chain has TRBV6-6 and TRBJ2-1, with TRBD2 as a possible D gene (5 bases). The germline CDR1 and CDR2 sequences are MNHNY and SVGAGI (reference sequence). The CDR3 has 17 amino acids. V lost 8 bases and J lost 0, with 20 bases in between. The CDR3, as DNA: TGTGCCAGCGGACCTTGGGCAACTCGGGGCTCCTACAATGAGCAGTTCTTC. Translated, it gives CASGPWATRGSYNEQFF.

This clonotype was detected many times. This chain joins TRBV10-3 and TRBJ2-1; the D gene could be TRBD1 or TRBD2 (6 bases each). CDR3 length equals 15 residues. The V gene's germline CDR1 is ENHRY and CDR2 SYGVKD. V was clipped by 0 bases and J by 10 bases, with 16 bases between them. The CDR3 nucleotides read TGTGCCATCAGTGAGTCGAGATCGGGGGCAGGGGAGCAGTTCTTC. This encodes CAISESRSGAGEQFF.

The chain uses TRBV2 and TRBJ2-5; 7 bases match TRBD1. This CDR3 region has 15 residues. Germline assignment: CDR1 SNHLY and CDR2 FYNNEI. V shed 6 bases, J shed 2 bases, and the junction held 9 bases outside the gene matches. The CDR3 DNA is TGTGCCAGCAGGGCAGGACAGGCCAAGCAAGAGACCCAGTACTTC. This codes for CASRAGQAKQETQYF.

The chain combines TRBV7-2 with TRBJ1-5; TRBD1 might be the D (5 bases). The CDR3 sequence is 15 residues long. V was trimmed by 3 bases and J by 7 bases, leaving 16 bases between them. Per the germline V gene, CDR1 is SGHTA and CDR2 is FQGNSA. CDR3 DNA: TGTGCCAGCAGCTTTAGTCCAGGGATCGGCCAGCCCCAGCATTTT. It codes for CASSFSPGIGQPQHF. The full variable domain, its missing parts supplied by reference TRBV7-2 and TRBJ1-5, is GAGVSQSPSNKVTEKGKDVELRCDPISGHTALYWYRQSLGQGLEFLIYFQGNSAPDKSGLPSDRFSAERTGGSVSTLTIQRTQQEDSAVYLCASSFSPGIGQPQHFGDGTRLSIL.

This clonotype was counted between two and nine times. The chain has TRBV12-3 or TRBV12-4 and TRBJ1-6; 8 bases agree with TRBD1. This CDR3 has 12 residues. Trimming cost V 4 bases and J 11 bases; bases outside gene matches: 1. CDR3 coding DNA: TGTGCCAGCAGTTCAGGGGGCCCACCCCTCCACTTT. This encodes CASSSGGPPLHF.

This clonotype was seen repeatedly, ten times or more. The genes are TRBV11-3 and TRBJ2-7; tentatively, D is TRBD2 (5 bases). This CDR3 has 13 amino acids. V was trimmed by 5 bases and J by 2 bases, leaving 10 bases between them. In germline, CDR1 is SGHNT, CDR2 YENEEA. The CDR3 nucleotides read TGTGCCAGCAGCCCCCTGAGGGCCTACGAGCAGTACTTC. It specifies CASSPLRAYEQYF.

This chain uses TRBV28 with TRBJ1-5, with D unclear. Germline loops: CDR1 MDHEN, CDR2 SYDVKM. The CDR3 has 10 amino acids. The V gene lost 7 bases and the J gene lost 5 bases, with 3 bases spanning the gap. CDR3 sequence reads: CASIHQPQHF. For the CDR3, the DNA is TGTGCCAGCATCCATCAGCCCCAGCATTTT.

This clonotype showed up many times. The V gene is TRBV20-1, the J gene TRBJ1-1, with TRBD1 as a possible D gene (6 bases). Germline CDR1 DFQATT, CDR2 SNEGSKA (reference sequence). V was cut by 0 bases and J by 5 bases, with 28 bases left in between. The CDR3 contains 19 residues. The CDR3 sequence: CSARDLGAPGAGVRTEAFF. The CDR3 region has the DNA TGCAGTGCTAGAGACTTGGGGGCCCCAGGGGCGGGAGTACGGACTGAAGCTTTCTTT.

The rearrangement joins TRBV10-3 to TRBJ2-3; D is uncertain. The CDR3 consists of 12 residues. In germline, CDR1 is ENHRY, CDR2 SYGVKD. Deletions cut 7 bases from V and 0 bases from J, with 5 bases between. CDR3 region: CAITNSTDTQYF. CDR3 DNA sequence: TGTGCCATCACCAATAGCACAGATACGCAGTATTTT.

This clonotype was counted at least ten times. The chain combines TRBV14 with TRBJ2-7; either TRBD1 or TRBD2 may supply D (5 bases each). CDR1 is SGHDN, CDR2 FVKESK, per germline. The CDR3 is 13 amino acids. V was clipped by 5 bases and J by 7 bases, with 15 bases between them. The CDR3 DNA sequence: TGTGCCAGCAGCTCCTTCCGGGACGGTGAGCAGTACTTC. It is translated as CASSSFRDGEQYF.